The 16 T cell receptor beta chains below come from one sample, sequenced in a study of naive and memory T cell subsets. The beta constant-region primer was an equimolar mix of two oligonucleotides covering TRBC1 and TRBC2. Ligated cDNA was amplified by four rounds of PCR with nested alpha and beta constant-region primers and SP2. Each CDR3 protein gets one entry after TCRdb re-called the UMI-ligation and nested PCR reads with MiXCR. The repertoire consists of 95,000 to 150,000 distinct CDR3 sequences, with 35% to 40% occurring once and the leading ten covering roughly 0.9%. The sample consisted of central memory CD4+ T cells from blood. The source is a human donor in good health.

J is TRBJ1-1 and V is TRBV11-3; unclear D gene. Germline CDR1 SGHNT, CDR2 YENEEA. The CDR3 has 15 residues. Trimming shortened V by 2 bases and J by 0 bases, and 10 bases separated the two germline ends. CDR3 sequence reads: CASSLPFSLNTEAFF. The CDR3 DNA sequence: TGTGCCAGCAGCTTACCTTTTTCCCTGAACACTGAAGCTTTCTTT.

The chain is built from TRBV5-1 and TRBJ2-2, with 14 bases identical to TRBD2. Trimming cost V 0 bases and J 4 bases; bases outside gene matches: 2. The CDR3 is made up of 17 amino acids. Germline CDR1 and CDR2: SGHRS and YFSETQ. DNA for the CDR3: TGCGCCAGCAGCTTGGGACTAGCGGGAGGGCGCACCGGGGAGCTGTTTTTT. It encodes CASSLGLAGGRTGELFF.

This clonotype was counted a few times. The rearrangement links TRBV2 to TRBJ1-5, with 9 nucleotides matching TRBD1. This CDR3 comprises 15 residues. Unmatched junction bases numbered 9, after V lost 6 bases and J lost 6 bases. Germline CDR1 reads SNHLY; CDR2 reads FYNNEI. The CDR3 region has the DNA TGTGCCAGCAGCCCATATAGGACAGGGGTTCAGCCCCAGCATTTT. Its protein product is CASSPYRTGVQPQHF. Complete variable domain (other parts from reference TRBV2 and TRBJ1-5): EPEVTQTPSHQVTQMGQEVILRCVPISNHLYFYWYRQILGQKVEFLVSFYNNEISEKSEIFDDQFSVERPDGSNFTLKIRSTKLEDSAMYFCASSPYRTGVQPQHFGDGTRLSIL.

V is TRBV11-1 and J is TRBJ2-1; tentative D call: TRBD2 (6 bases). This CDR3 has 14 residues. Germline values: CDR1 SGHAT, CDR2 FQDESV (reference sequence). Deletions cut 3 bases from V and 5 bases from J, with 11 bases between. CDR3 loop: CASSLGLTNNEQFF. The CDR3 region has the DNA TGTGCCAGCAGCTTGGGACTGACTAACAATGAGCAGTTCTTC.

CDR3 bases: TGTGCCAGCAGCTTAGTGGGTGGGACAGGGAACAACGAGCAGTACTTC. Its protein is CASSLVGGTGNNEQYF. The chain links TRBV7-9 to TRBJ2-7; TRBD1 matches at 9 bases. The CDR3 runs to 16 residues. Losses at the gene ends were 1 base for V and 5 bases for J; bases not matched to a gene: 9. Germline CDR1 and CDR2: SEHNR and FQNEAQ (reference sequence).

V and J are TRBV5-6 and TRBJ2-7; TRBD1 might be the D (6 bases). In germline, CDR1 is SGHDT, CDR2 YYEEEE. The CDR3 covers 15 residues. Trimming pared 3 bases from V and 3 bases from J, leaving 16 bases between. This CDR3 is CASSSYRESNYEQYF. Here the CDR3 DNA reads TGTGCCAGCAGCTCTTACAGGGAATCTAACTACGAGCAGTACTTC. The whole variable domain, remainder taken from reference TRBV5-6 and TRBJ2-7, is DAGVTQSPTHLIKTRGQQVTLRCSPKSGHDTVSWYQQALGQGPQFIFQYYEEEERQRGNFPDRFSGHQFPNYSSELNVNALLLGDSALYLCASSSYRESNYEQYFGPGTRLTVT.

As for this clonotype: One junction end does not reproduce the germline sequence, and a read error may be involved. The V call is TRBV9, the J call TRBJ2-2; no definite D call. CDR1 and CDR2 (germline): SGDLS, YYNGEE. This CDR3 region has 15 residues. CDR3 amino acids: CGSSVAPSNTGELFF. The CDR3 bases are TGTGGCAGCAGCGTAGCCCCGTCAAACACCGGGGAGCTGTTTTTT.

V is TRBV5-1 and J is TRBJ2-3; D is possibly TRBD1 (6 bases). The V and J ends lost 5 bases and 2 bases respectively, with 15 bases between them. The CDR3 loop spans 15 amino acids. In germline, CDR1 is SGHRS, CDR2 YFSETQ. The CDR3 sequence is CASSGQGNPTDTQYF. In nucleotides, the CDR3 is TGCGCCAGCAGTGGGCAGGGGAACCCCACAGATACGCAGTATTTT.

The J gene is TRBJ2-1, the V gene TRBV6-5, with D possibly matching TRBD2 (6 bases). Germline CDR1 is MNHEY and CDR2 is SVGAGI. This CDR3 region has 20 residues. With 4 bases removed from V and 6 bases from J, the gap between germline ends came to 31 bases. This CDR3 reads CASSFPEGSAGSTTLNEQFF. The CDR3 nucleotides read TGTGCCAGCAGTTTCCCTGAGGGGTCGGCGGGATCCACCACCCTCAATGAGCAGTTCTTC.

This clonotype occurred a few times. This chain uses TRBV28 with TRBJ2-3, with 7 bases matching TRBD1. V dropped 9 bases and J dropped 2; count of bases not matched to a gene: 11. The CDR3 has 15 amino acids. Germline V gives CDR1 MDHEN, CDR2 SYDVKM. CDR3: CASRGGGQLTDTQYF. In DNA, the CDR3 is TGTGCCAGTAGAGGTGGGGGACAGCTCACAGATACGCAGTATTTT. Full variable domain (rest looked up from reference TRBV28 and TRBJ2-3): DVKVTQSSRYLVKRTGEKVFLECVQDMDHENMFWYRQDPGLGLRLIYFSYDVKMKEKGDIPEGYSVSREKKERFSLILESASTNQTSMYLCASRGGGQLTDTQYFGPGTRLTVL.

This clonotype showed up just once. V and J are TRBV12-3 or TRBV12-4 and TRBJ2-1, with a weak D call TRBD2 (6 bases). The CDR3 totals 15 residues. Trimming took off 5 bases at V and 5 bases at J, with 16 bases between the two ends. The CDR3 here is CASSPTSSINNEQFF. In DNA, the CDR3 is TGTGCCAGCAGTCCGACTAGTTCAATAAACAATGAGCAGTTCTTC.

This clonotype has a handful of counts. The rearrangement uses TRBV5-1 and TRBJ2-1; 7 nucleotides agree with TRBD1. The junction had 6 bases not matched to a gene; V was cut back by 4 bases and J by 5 bases. The germline gives CDR1 SGHRS, CDR2 YFSETQ. CDR3 length: 14 residues. This chain's CDR3 is CASSTETGNNEQFF. The CDR3 DNA reads as TGCGCCAGCAGCACGGAGACAGGGAACAATGAGCAGTTCTTC.

V and J are TRBV7-8 and TRBJ1-6, with TRBD1 matching over 9 bases. With 5 bases clipped from V and 6 bases from J, the junction kept 5 bases outside the gene matches. Germline V gene data show CDR1 as SGHVS and CDR2 as FQNEAQ. The CDR3 covers 15 residues. In DNA form, the CDR3 reads TGTGCCAGCAGCCGCACAGGGGGCTTTAATTCACCCCTCCACTTT. Its translation: CASSRTGGFNSPLHF.

The chain has TRBV15 and TRBJ2-4; the D call may be TRBD1 or TRBD2 (5 bases each). Germline V gives CDR1 LNHNV, CDR2 YYDKDF (reference sequence). V gave up 3 bases and J gave up 4 bases, with 19 bases separating them. The CDR3 runs to 17 residues. For the CDR3, the DNA is TGTGCCACCAGCAGGAAGGGGAGCCTTTCCCCAAAAAACATTCAGTACTTC. The encoded protein is CATSRKGSLSPKNIQYF.

The rearrangement links TRBV5-1 to TRBJ2-1, with TRBD2 matching over 8 bases. After removal of 4 bases from V and 9 bases from J, the junction contained 12 bases not matched to a gene. The germline V gene encodes CDR1 SGHRS and CDR2 YFSETQ. This CDR3 contains 15 residues. In nucleotides, the CDR3 is TGCGCCAGCAGCCAGCAGGGAATTCGGGAGGGTGAGCAGTTCTTC. This gives the protein CASSQQGIREGEQFF.

This clonotype was recorded a few times. This chain connects TRBV5-1 to TRBJ1-1; D is possibly TRBD1 (6 bases). The length of the CDR3 is 16 residues. V lost 3 bases and J 1 base, leaving 16 bases between the germline ends. Per germline, CDR1 SGHRS and CDR2 YFSETQ. In nucleotides, the CDR3 is TGCGCCAGCAGCTCAGGGGCTCGGGCTGGGAACACTGAAGCTTTCTTT. Amino acid sequence: CASSSGARAGNTEAFF.